The rows below give T cell receptor beta chains drawn from one sample of a study of response to subunit inactivated influenza vaccine. TCRdb fed the RT-PCR reads into MiXCR, producing one record per CDR3 protein. Of about 620,000 distinct CDR3 sequences in the sample, around 11% were seen once. This same sample was also taken into another study, of T cells expressing NK-cell markers.

Material: PBMCs from blood, obtained on the day of vaccination. These receptors were collected from a middle-aged man who received an inactivated influenza vaccine. CDR3s include the opening cysteine and the closing phenylalanine or tryptophan. A D gene is named only where the DNA matches it firmly. Size tells how often a clone was seen (once, few, many) or the class of an expanded clone, and some rows leave it out.

v_gene,abundance,len,j_gene,d_gene,CDR3aa,CDR3nt
TRBV12-3/TRBV12-4,many,14,TRBJ2-5,NA,CASSLSGGRETQYF,TGCGCCAGCAGCTTGTCCGGGGGCAGGGAGACCCAGTACTTC
TRBV29-1,NA,13,TRBJ1-2,TRBD1,CSAEPGTVNGYTF,TGCAGCGCCGAACCCGGGACAGTCAATGGCTACACCTTC
TRBV20-1,few,11,TRBJ1-2,NA,CSARGRRGYTF,TGCAGTGCTAGAGGGAGGAGGGGCTACACCTTC
TRBV7-9,few,13,TRBJ1-2,TRBD1,CASSLGTGNGYTF,TGTGCCAGCAGCTTGGGGACAGGGAATGGCTACACCTTC
TRBV28,few,16,TRBJ2-2,TRBD1,CASSYPRGSPTGELFF,TGTGCCAGCAGCTATCCCAGGGGGTCCCCCACCGGGGAGCTGTTTTTT
TRBV5-1,NA,15,TRBJ2-1,TRBD1,CASSLASRTGNEQFF,TGCGCCAGCAGCCTCGCTTCCAGGACAGGGAATGAGCAGTTCTTC
TRBV4-3,NA,18,TRBJ2-1,NA,CASSQDPPSRVAYNKQFF,TGCGCCAGCAGCCAAGATCCCCCATCCCGGGTCGCCTACAATAAGCAGTTCTTC
TRBV7-2,few,16,TRBJ2-3,NA,CASSPVGSSSTDTQYF,TGTGCCAGCAGCCCTGTGGGTAGTTCTAGCACAGATACGCAGTATTTT
TRBV4-3,NA,16,TRBJ1-6,NA,CASSQGRSGDNSPLHF,TGCGCCAGCAGCCAGGGCAGGTCGGGAGATAATTCACCCCTCCACTTT
TRBV3-1,NA,16,TRBJ2-3,NA,CASSQVGKKLPDTQYF,TGTGCCAGCAGCCAAGTCGGGAAAAAACTCCCAGATACGCAGTATTTT
TRBV7-9,NA,17,TRBJ2-2,TRBD1,CASSYPTHRGDTGELFF,TGTGCCAGCAGTTACCCAACCCACAGGGGGGACACCGGGGAGCTGTTTTTT